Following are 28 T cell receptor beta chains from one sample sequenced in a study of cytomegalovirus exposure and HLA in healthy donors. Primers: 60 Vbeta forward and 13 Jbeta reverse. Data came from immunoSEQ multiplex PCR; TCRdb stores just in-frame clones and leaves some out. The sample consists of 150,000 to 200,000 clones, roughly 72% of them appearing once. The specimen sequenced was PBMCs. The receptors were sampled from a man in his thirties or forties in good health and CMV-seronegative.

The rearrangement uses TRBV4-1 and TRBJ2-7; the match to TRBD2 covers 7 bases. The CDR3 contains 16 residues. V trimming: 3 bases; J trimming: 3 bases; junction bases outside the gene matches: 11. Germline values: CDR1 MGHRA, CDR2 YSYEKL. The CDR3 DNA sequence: TGCGCCAGCAGCCAGGCGTGGGGCGGGAGTCTCTACGAGCAGTACTTC. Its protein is CASSQAWGGSLYEQYF.

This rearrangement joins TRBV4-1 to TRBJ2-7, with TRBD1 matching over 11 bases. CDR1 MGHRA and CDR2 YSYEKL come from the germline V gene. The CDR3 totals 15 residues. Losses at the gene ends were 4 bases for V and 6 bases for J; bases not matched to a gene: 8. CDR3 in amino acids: CASSPGQGALFEQYF. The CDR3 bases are TGCGCCAGCAGCCCCGGACAGGGGGCCTTGTTCGAGCAGTACTTC.

This CDR3 is CASAPPGSYEQYF. In nucleotides, the CDR3 is TGTGCCAGCGCCCCGCCAGGGTCCTACGAGCAGTACTTC. The chain carries TRBV7-9 and TRBJ2-7, with a possible D match to TRBD1 (5 bases). Trimming removed 8 bases at V and 1 base at J, with 12 bases between. The germline V gene encodes CDR1 SEHNR and CDR2 FQNEAQ (reference sequence). The CDR3 has 13 residues.

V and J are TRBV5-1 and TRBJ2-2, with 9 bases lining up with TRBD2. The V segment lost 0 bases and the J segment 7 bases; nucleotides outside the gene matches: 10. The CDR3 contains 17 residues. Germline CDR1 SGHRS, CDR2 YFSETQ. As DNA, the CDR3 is TGCGCCAGCAGCTTGGGTCTTAGCGGGAGCTCTGGCGGGGAGCTGTTTTTT. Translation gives CASSLGLSGSSGGELFF.

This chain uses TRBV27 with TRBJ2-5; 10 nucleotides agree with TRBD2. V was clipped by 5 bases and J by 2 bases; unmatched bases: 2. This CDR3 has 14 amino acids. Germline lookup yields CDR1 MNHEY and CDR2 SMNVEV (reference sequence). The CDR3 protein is CASSRTSGQETQYF. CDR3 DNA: TGTGCCAGCAGTAGGACTAGCGGACAAGAGACCCAGTACTTC.

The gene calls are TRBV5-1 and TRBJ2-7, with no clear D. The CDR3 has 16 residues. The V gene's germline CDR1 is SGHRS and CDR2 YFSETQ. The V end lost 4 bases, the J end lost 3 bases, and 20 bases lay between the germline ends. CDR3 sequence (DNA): TGCGCCAGCAGCCCCCCCCCGGGTGCGATCCGCTACGAGCAGTACTTC. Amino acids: CASSPPPGAIRYEQYF.

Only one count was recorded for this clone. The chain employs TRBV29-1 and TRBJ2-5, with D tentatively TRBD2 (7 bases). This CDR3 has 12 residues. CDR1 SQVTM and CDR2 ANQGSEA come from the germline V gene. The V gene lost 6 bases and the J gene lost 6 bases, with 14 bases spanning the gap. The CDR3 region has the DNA TGCAGCGTGAGGGGGGGGCGGAAGACCCAGTACTTC. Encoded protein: CSVRGGRKTQYF.

DNA for the CDR3: TGTGCCAGCAGCTTAGCGCTGGCAAATAACTATGGCTACACCTTC. Protein: CASSLALANNYGYTF. The rearrangement uses TRBV7-9 and TRBJ1-2; no firm D call. Germline CDR1 SEHNR, CDR2 FQNEAQ (reference sequence). Trimming left V 0 bases short and J 1 base short, with 9 bases between. This CDR3 spans 15 amino acids.

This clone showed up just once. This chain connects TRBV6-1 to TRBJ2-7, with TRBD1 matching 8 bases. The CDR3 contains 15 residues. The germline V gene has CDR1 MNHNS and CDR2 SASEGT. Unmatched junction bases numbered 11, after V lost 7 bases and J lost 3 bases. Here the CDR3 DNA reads TGTGCCAGCATCGCATCGGGACAGGTCGACTACGAGCAGTACTTC. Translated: CASIASGQVDYEQYF.

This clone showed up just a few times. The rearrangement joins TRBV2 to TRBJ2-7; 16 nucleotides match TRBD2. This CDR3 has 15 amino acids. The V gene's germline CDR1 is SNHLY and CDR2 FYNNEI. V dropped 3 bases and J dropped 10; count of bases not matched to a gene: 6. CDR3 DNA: TGTGCCAGCAGTGATACCGGGACTAGCGGGAGGGAACAGTACTTC. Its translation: CASSDTGTSGREQYF.

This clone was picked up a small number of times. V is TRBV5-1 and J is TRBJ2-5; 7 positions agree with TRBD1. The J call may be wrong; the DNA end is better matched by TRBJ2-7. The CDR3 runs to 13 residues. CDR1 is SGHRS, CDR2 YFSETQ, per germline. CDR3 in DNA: TGCGCCAGCAGCGCTGGGACAGTCTACGAGCAGTACTTC. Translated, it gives CASSAGTVYEQYF.

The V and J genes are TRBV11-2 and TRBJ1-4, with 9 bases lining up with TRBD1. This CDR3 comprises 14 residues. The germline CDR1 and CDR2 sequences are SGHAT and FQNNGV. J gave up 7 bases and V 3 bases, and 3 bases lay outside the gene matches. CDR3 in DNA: TGTGCCAGCAGCTTGTCGGGACAGGGTGAAAAACTGTTTTTT. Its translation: CASSLSGQGEKLFF.

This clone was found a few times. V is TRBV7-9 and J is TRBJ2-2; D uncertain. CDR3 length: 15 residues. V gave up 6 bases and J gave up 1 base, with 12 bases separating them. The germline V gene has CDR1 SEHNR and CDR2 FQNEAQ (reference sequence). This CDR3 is CASRLQNLNTGELFF. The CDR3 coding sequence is TGTGCCAGCAGACTACAAAACTTGAACACCGGGGAGCTGTTTTTT.

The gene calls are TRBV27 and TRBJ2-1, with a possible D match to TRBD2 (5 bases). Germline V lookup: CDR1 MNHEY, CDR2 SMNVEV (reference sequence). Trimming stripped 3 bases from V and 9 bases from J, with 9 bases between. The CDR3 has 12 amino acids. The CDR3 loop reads CASSLLEGEQFF. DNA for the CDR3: TGTGCCAGCAGTTTGTTAGAGGGTGAGCAGTTCTTC.

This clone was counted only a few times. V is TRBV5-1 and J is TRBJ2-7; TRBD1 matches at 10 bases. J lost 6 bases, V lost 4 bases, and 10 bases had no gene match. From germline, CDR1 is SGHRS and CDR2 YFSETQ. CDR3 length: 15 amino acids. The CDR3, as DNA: TGCGCCAGCAGCCCTACCCCGGGACAGGGGTCCGAGCAGTACTTC. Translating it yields CASSPTPGQGSEQYF. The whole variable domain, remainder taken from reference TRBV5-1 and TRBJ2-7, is KAGVTQTPRYLIKTRGQQVTLSCSPISGHRSVSWYQQTPGQGLQFLFEYFSETQRNKGNFPGRFSGRQFSNSRSEMNVSTLELGDSALYLCASSPTPGQGSEQYFGPGTRLTVT.

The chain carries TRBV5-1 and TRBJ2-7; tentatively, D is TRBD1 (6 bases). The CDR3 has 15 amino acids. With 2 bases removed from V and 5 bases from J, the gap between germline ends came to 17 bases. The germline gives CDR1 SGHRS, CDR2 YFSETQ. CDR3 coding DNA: TGCGCCAGCAGCTTTTCTGGGCAGGGGCTCCACGAGCAGTACTTC. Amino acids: CASSFSGQGLHEQYF.

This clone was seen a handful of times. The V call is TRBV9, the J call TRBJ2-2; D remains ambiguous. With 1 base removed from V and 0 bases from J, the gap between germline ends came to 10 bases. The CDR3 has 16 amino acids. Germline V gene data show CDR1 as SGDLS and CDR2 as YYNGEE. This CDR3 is CASSVNPGPNTGELFF. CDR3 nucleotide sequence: TGTGCCAGCAGCGTAAACCCGGGTCCGAACACCGGGGAGCTGTTTTTT.

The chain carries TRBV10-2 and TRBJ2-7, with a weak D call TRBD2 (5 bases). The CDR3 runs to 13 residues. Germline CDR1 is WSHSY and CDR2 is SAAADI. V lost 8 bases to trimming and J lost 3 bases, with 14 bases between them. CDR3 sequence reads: CASDGLDYYEQYF. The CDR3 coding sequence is TGCGCCAGCGACGGACTCGATTACTACGAGCAGTACTTC.

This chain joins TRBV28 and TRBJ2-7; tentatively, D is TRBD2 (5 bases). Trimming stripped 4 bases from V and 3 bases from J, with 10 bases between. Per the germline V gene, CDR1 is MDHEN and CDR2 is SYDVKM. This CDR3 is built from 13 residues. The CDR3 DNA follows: TGTGCCAGCAGTTCGGAACTAGGCTACGAGCAGTACTTC. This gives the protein CASSSELGYEQYF.

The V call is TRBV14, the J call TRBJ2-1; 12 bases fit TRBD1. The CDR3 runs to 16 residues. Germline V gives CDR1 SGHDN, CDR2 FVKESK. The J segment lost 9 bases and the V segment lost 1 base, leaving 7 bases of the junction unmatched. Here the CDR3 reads CASSQGPGQGASEQFF. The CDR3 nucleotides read TGTGCCAGCAGCCAAGGACCGGGACAGGGGGCGAGTGAGCAGTTCTTC.

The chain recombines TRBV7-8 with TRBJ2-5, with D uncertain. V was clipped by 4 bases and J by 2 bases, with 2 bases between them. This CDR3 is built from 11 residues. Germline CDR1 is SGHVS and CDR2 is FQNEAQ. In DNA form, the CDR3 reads TGTGCCAGCAGCTCTCAAGAGACCCAGTACTTC. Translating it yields CASSSQETQYF.

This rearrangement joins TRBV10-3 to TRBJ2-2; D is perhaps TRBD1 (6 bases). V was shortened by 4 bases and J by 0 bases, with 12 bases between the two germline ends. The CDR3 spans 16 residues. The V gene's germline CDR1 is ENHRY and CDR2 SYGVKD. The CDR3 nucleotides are TGTGCCATCAGTGCGACGGACAGAACGAACACCGGGGAGCTGTTTTTT. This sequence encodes CAISATDRTNTGELFF.

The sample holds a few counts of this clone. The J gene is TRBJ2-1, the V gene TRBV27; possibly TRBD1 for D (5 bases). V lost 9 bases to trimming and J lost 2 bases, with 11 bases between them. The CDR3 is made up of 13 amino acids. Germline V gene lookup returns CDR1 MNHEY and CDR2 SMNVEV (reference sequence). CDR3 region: CASSPGTYNEQFF. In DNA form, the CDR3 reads TGTGCCAGTAGTCCAGGGACCTACAATGAGCAGTTCTTC.

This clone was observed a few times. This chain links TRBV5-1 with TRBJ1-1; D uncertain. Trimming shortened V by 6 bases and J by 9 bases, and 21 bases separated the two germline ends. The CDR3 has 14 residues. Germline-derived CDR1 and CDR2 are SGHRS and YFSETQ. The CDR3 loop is CASTPAGREGKAFF. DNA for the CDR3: TGCGCCAGCACCCCGGCGGGGAGGGAAGGGAAAGCTTTCTTT.

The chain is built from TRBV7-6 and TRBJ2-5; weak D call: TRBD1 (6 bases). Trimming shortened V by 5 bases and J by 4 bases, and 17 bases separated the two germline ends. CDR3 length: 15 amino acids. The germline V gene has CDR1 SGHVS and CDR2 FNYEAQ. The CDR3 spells CASSQSGQRGETQYF. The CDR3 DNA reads TGTGCCAGCAGCCAGTCGGGACAAAGGGGAGAGACCCAGTACTTC.

The CDR3 nucleotides are TGTGCCAGCAGCTTAGAAGCGGGAGGGCCCTACGAGCAGTACTTC. It codes for CASSLEAGGPYEQYF. The J gene is TRBJ2-7, the V gene TRBV7-2, with 10 bases that match TRBD2. This CDR3 spans 15 amino acids. Looked up from germline, CDR1 is SGHTA and CDR2 is FQGNSA. V lost 1 base and J lost 2; bases outside the gene matches: 2.

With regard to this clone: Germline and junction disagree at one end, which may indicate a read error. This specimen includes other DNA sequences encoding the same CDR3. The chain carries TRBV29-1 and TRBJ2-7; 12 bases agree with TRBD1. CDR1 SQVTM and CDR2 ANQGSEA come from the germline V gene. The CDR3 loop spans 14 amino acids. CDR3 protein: CSVPGTGGSYEQYF. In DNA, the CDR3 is TGCAGCGTGCCCGGGACAGGGGGCTCGTACGAGCAATACTTC.

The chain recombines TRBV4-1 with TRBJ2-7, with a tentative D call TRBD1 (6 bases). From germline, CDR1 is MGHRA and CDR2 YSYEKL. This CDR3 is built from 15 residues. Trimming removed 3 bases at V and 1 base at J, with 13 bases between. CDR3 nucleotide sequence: TGCGCCAGCAGCCAGACACTACAGGGATCCTACGAGCAGTACTTC. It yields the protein CASSQTLQGSYEQYF.